This T cell receptor beta chain was identified in a study of blood T cell repertoires in COVID-19. Overall study context: Sources were T cells, B-cell-depleted T cells, or PBMCs; the material itself was cDNA or gDNA.

Libraries were prepared by immunoSEQ multiplex PCR; TCRdb keeps only in-frame clonotypes and omits some of them. The sample has fewer than 250,000 clones, roughly 83% seen once. The V segment lost 4 bases and the J segment 7 bases; nucleotides outside the gene matches: 5. The CDR3 is 13 amino acids. Germline V gene lookup returns CDR1 SGHTA and CDR2 FQGNSA. Of note for this clone: The sample holds other DNA sequences that translate to the same CDR3.

The sequencing sample was made of peripheral blood. The V gene is TRBV7-2, the J gene TRBJ1-2, with 8 bases aligning to TRBD1. This sequence originates from a woman aged 80 or older with COVID-19, enrolled during active disease. CDR3 amino acids: CASSSGTGGGYTF. The DNA of the CDR3 is TGTGCCAGCAGCTCCGGGACAGGAGGTGGCTACACCTTC.